Below, 28 T cell receptor beta chains from the same sample are listed, as sequenced in a study of shared clonotypes between healthy human individuals. Here immunoSEQ multiplex PCR was the method, and the copy in TCRdb shows in-frame clones only, minus some. The sample carries roughly 530,000 clones, 90% to 97% recorded once. Sequencing was done on a sample of naive CD4+ T cells sorted from blood. The subset is: CD45RA+ positively selected. The receptors stem from a woman in her 30s in good health.

The chain employs TRBV29-1 and TRBJ1-4; D is undetermined. Germline V gene sequence: CDR1 SQVTM, CDR2 ANQGSEA. V dropped 4 bases and J dropped 1 base, with 7 bases sitting between them. The CDR3 consists of 13 residues. CDR3 sequence reads: CSVVRGTNEKLFF. The CDR3 DNA reads as TGCAGCGTTGTTAGAGGAACTAATGAAAAACTGTTTTTT.

The CDR3 spells CASSSFQGRGWLQYF. The CDR3 bases are TGTGCCAGCAGCTCTTTCCAAGGGAGGGGGTGGTTGCAGTATTTT. V gene TRBV5-6 combines with J gene TRBJ2-3; maybe TRBD2 (7 bases). The germline CDR1 and CDR2 sequences are SGHDT and YYEEEE. Trimming removed 3 bases from V and 11 bases from J, with 22 bases in between. The CDR3 has 15 residues.

The J gene is TRBJ1-6, the V gene TRBV7-8, with TRBD1 matching over 11 bases. The CDR3 has 15 amino acids. The germline CDR1 and CDR2 sequences are SGHVS and FQNEAQ. The trim removed 3 bases at V and 7 bases at J, leaving 2 bases unmatched. CDR3 nucleotide sequence: TGTGCCAGCAGCTTGGACAGGGGGCGGAATTCACCCCTCCACTTT. Its protein is CASSLDRGRNSPLHF.

The chain recombines TRBV6-4 with TRBJ1-5; D perhaps matches TRBD1 (6 bases). V was shortened by 2 bases and J by 4 bases, with 15 bases between the two germline ends. CDR1 and CDR2 (germline): MRHNA, SNTAGT. There are 16 residues in the CDR3. The CDR3 coding sequence is TGTGCCAGCAGTGACGCCGAAGGGGGGGTAAATCAGCCCCAGCATTTT. Protein sequence: CASSDAEGGVNQPQHF.

V gene TRBV30 combines with J gene TRBJ2-5, with 7 positions matching TRBD1. Judging by the DNA end, TRBJ2-7 fits better; the J call may be wrong. Looked up from germline, CDR1 is GTSNPN and CDR2 is SVGIG (reference sequence). The CDR3 covers 15 residues. The CDR3 region is CAWSTRQGRGYEQYF. The CDR3 nucleotides are TGTGCCTGGAGTACTCGACAGGGAAGGGGATACGAGCAGTACTTC.

The CDR3 reads CASSFTSASTDTQYF. The CDR3 bases are TGCGCCAGCAGCTTTACTAGCGCCAGCACAGATACGCAGTATTTT. The chain uses TRBV5-1 and TRBJ2-3; 7 positions agree with TRBD2. Germline-derived CDR1 and CDR2 are SGHRS and YFSETQ. J was trimmed by 0 bases and V by 2 bases; bases with no gene match: 3. The CDR3 spans 15 residues.

This chain joins TRBV11-2 and TRBJ1-1; D perhaps matches TRBD1 (5 bases). Germline values: CDR1 SGHAT, CDR2 FQNNGV. Trimming took off 2 bases at V and 1 base at J, with 8 bases between the two ends. There are 14 residues in the CDR3. CDR3 in DNA: TGTGCCAGCAGCTTACAAGACAGGAACACTGAAGCTTTCTTT. This gives the protein CASSLQDRNTEAFF.

The chain combines TRBV5-4 with TRBJ2-7; the match to TRBD2 covers 7 bases. CDR1 and CDR2 from the germline V gene are SGHNT and YYREEE (reference sequence). With V trimmed by 4 bases and J by 3 bases, 16 bases remained unmatched. The CDR3 is 17 residues long. CDR3 loop: CASSPTGRADDGYEQYF. The CDR3 bases are TGTGCCAGCAGCCCCACGGGGAGGGCCGATGATGGCTACGAGCAGTACTTC.

The J gene is TRBJ1-2, the V gene TRBV5-1; TRBD1 agrees at 10 bases. Germline V gene data show CDR1 as SGHRS and CDR2 as YFSETQ. The CDR3 runs to 14 residues. After removal of 4 bases from V and 6 bases from J, the junction contained 6 bases not matched to a gene. CDR3 nucleotide sequence: TGCGCCAGCAGCGCCGGGACAGGGGTCGATGGCTACACCTTC. Translating it yields CASSAGTGVDGYTF.

This chain links TRBV11-2 with TRBJ2-1; 9 bases are shared with TRBD1. Germline trimming cut 1 base from V and 9 bases from J; bases unmatched to any gene: 7. This CDR3 has 15 residues. The germline V gene has CDR1 SGHAT and CDR2 FQNNGV. The CDR3 region has the DNA TGTGCCAGCAGCTTAGTTCCGGGACAGGGAGGTGAGCAGTTCTTC. Protein: CASSLVPGQGGEQFF.

This chain links TRBV5-1 with TRBJ2-7; 8 bases are a match to TRBD1. The CDR3 contains 15 residues. Unmatched junction bases numbered 8, after V lost 1 base and J lost 5 bases. Germline V gene lookup returns CDR1 SGHRS and CDR2 YFSETQ. The CDR3 region has the DNA TGCGCCAGCAGCTTGTTCCGGACAGGGTCCCACGAGCAGTACTTC. It codes for CASSLFRTGSHEQYF.

The V and J genes are TRBV7-2 and TRBJ2-3, with 8 positions matching TRBD2. The CDR3 extends over 14 amino acids. Germline CDR1 SGHTA, CDR2 FQGNSA. Unmatched junction bases numbered 5, after V lost 8 bases and J lost 1 base. Here the CDR3 reads CASRGGFGTDTQYF. The CDR3 DNA follows: TGTGCCAGCCGCGGGGGGTTTGGCACAGATACGCAGTATTTT.

This clone showed up just once. J is TRBJ2-5 and V is TRBV5-1, with D possibly called TRBD1 or TRBD2 (6 bases each). This CDR3 spans 14 amino acids. Germline lookup yields CDR1 SGHRS and CDR2 YFSETQ. V was clipped by 0 bases and J by 4 bases, with 10 bases between them. The CDR3 sequence is CASSLEGGGETQYF. The DNA of the CDR3 is TGCGCCAGCAGCTTGGAGGGGGGTGGAGAGACCCAGTACTTC.

The chain is built from TRBV28 and TRBJ2-7; no definite D call. CDR3 length: 14 amino acids. The V end lost 6 bases, the J end lost 2 bases, and 14 bases lay between the germline ends. The germline gives CDR1 MDHEN, CDR2 SYDVKM. The CDR3, as DNA: TGTGCCAGCAGCCTAGACCAAGCCACCTACGAGCAGTACTTC. It yields the protein CASSLDQATYEQYF.

The rearrangement uses TRBV18 and TRBJ1-2, with TRBD1 as a possible D gene (5 bases). Germline CDR1 is KGHSH and CDR2 is LQKENI. The germline V and J ends were trimmed by 3 bases and 0 bases, with 8 bases remaining between them. The CDR3 extends over 14 amino acids. CDR3 coding DNA: TGTGCCAGCTCACCGGGGCAGACTAACTATGGCTACACCTTC. It codes for CASSPGQTNYGYTF. The whole variable domain, filled in from reference TRBV18 and TRBJ1-2, reads NAGVMQNPRHLVRRRGQEARLRCSPMKGHSHVYWYRQLPEEGLKFMVYLQKENIIDESGMPKERFSAEFPKEGPSILRIQQVVRGDSAAYFCASSPGQTNYGYTFGSGTRLTVV.

This clone showed up just once. The rearrangement uses TRBV2 and TRBJ1-5; the D is unclear. V dropped 4 bases and J dropped 3 bases, with 10 bases sitting between them. CDR3 size: 14 residues. Germline loops: CDR1 SNHLY, CDR2 FYNNEI. Written as DNA, the CDR3 is TGTGCCAGCAGTGTATTCGGGAACAATCAGCCCCAGCATTTT. Protein product: CASSVFGNNQPQHF.

The CDR3 region has the DNA TGCGCCAGCAGCCTAACTAGCGGGACCTCCTACGAGCAGTACTTC. Residues: CASSLTSGTSYEQYF. V is TRBV10-2 and J is TRBJ2-7; 10 bases are a match to TRBD2. This CDR3 is 15 amino acids long. J lost 0 bases, V lost 6 bases, and 5 bases had no gene match. Germline V gives CDR1 WSHSY, CDR2 SAAADI.

This clone is a singleton in its sample. The rearrangement uses TRBV19 and TRBJ1-4, with D unresolved. Germline V gene sequence: CDR1 LNHDA, CDR2 SQIVND (reference sequence). This CDR3 has 13 amino acids. Trimming stripped 7 bases from V and 0 bases from J, with 6 bases between. This CDR3 is CASTVATNEKLFF. In nucleotides, the CDR3 is TGTGCCAGTACCGTTGCAACTAATGAAAAACTGTTTTTT.

The chain joins TRBV28 to TRBJ2-7; D is unclear. CDR1 and CDR2 from the germline V gene are MDHEN and SYDVKM. This CDR3 has 11 residues. Trimming pared 4 bases from V and 3 bases from J, leaving 4 bases between. Written as DNA, the CDR3 is TGTGCCAGCAGTTGGCTCTACGAGCAGTACTTC. It is translated as CASSWLYEQYF.

The gene calls are TRBV19 and TRBJ2-7; D unresolved. The V gene lost 7 bases and the J gene lost 2 bases, with 15 bases spanning the gap. CDR1 LNHDA and CDR2 SQIVND come from the germline V gene (reference sequence). The CDR3 contains 14 residues. CDR3 in DNA: TGTGCCAGTAAGAACACGGGCGGTACCTACGAGCAGTACTTC. Protein product: CASKNTGGTYEQYF.

The chain has TRBV29-1 and TRBJ1-2; D might be TRBD1 (6 bases). The V end lost 4 bases, the J end lost 6 bases, and 18 bases lay between the germline ends. This CDR3 is 14 amino acids long. The germline V gene has CDR1 SQVTM and CDR2 ANQGSEA. The CDR3 spells CSVGGGQPSNGYTF. CDR3 sequence (DNA): TGCAGCGTTGGGGGTGGACAGCCATCAAATGGCTACACCTTC. The full variable domain, with the rest looked up from reference TRBV29-1 and TRBJ1-2, is SAVISQKPSRDICQRGTSLTIQCQVDSQVTMMFWYRQQPGQSLTLIATANQGSEATYESGFVIDKFPISRPNLTFSTLTVSNMSPEDSSIYLCSVGGGQPSNGYTFGSGTRLTVV.

The chain carries TRBV2 and TRBJ2-5, with TRBD1 matching over 9 bases. J was trimmed by 3 bases and V by 8 bases; bases with no gene match: 4. CDR1 SNHLY and CDR2 FYNNEI come from the germline V gene. The CDR3 contains 13 residues. The CDR3 coding sequence is TGTGCCAGCCGCCGGGACAGGGAAGAGACCCAGTACTTC. Translation: CASRRDREETQYF.

On this clone: This sample includes further DNA sequences coding for the same CDR3. The V gene is TRBV5-1, the J gene TRBJ2-3; unclear D gene. Trimming removed 1 base from V and 3 bases from J, with 12 bases in between. The CDR3 extends over 15 amino acids. Germline values: CDR1 SGHRS, CDR2 YFSETQ. The CDR3 region has the DNA TGCGCCAGCAGCTTGTATTTAGACTCTACAGATACGCAGTATTTT. It encodes CASSLYLDSTDTQYF.

V usage is TRBV18 and J usage is TRBJ2-1; 8 bases agree with TRBD2. V lost 4 bases, J lost 5 bases, and 10 bases stayed unmatched. This CDR3 comprises 16 residues. Germline CDR1 reads KGHSH; CDR2 reads LQKENI. CDR3 nucleotides: TGTGCCAGCTCACTTTTCTTAGCGGGGAGGGACAATGAGCAGTTCTTC. This sequence encodes CASSLFLAGRDNEQFF.

This chain uses TRBV7-8 with TRBJ1-1; D gene uncertain. The CDR3 has 14 residues. Germline CDR1 and CDR2: SGHVS and FQNEAQ. The V end lost 6 bases, the J end lost 4 bases, and 15 bases lay between the germline ends. CDR3 DNA: TGTGCCAGCAGGGCCAGCGGCGGTAGCACTGAAGCTTTCTTT. Translation: CASRASGGSTEAFF.

The chain employs TRBV2 and TRBJ2-5, with a weak D call TRBD2 (6 bases). The germline V and J ends were trimmed by 6 bases and 4 bases, with 9 bases remaining between them. CDR1 and CDR2 (germline): SNHLY, FYNNEI. CDR3 length: 12 amino acids. The CDR3 bases are TGTGCCAGCAGAGAGGGACTAGAGACCCAGTACTTC. This gives the protein CASREGLETQYF.

The V gene is TRBV6-5, the J gene TRBJ2-7; TRBD1 might be the D (6 bases). Deletions cut 3 bases from V and 8 bases from J, with 8 bases between. The CDR3 contains 11 residues. CDR1 is MNHEY and CDR2 is SVGAGI in the germline V gene. The CDR3 sequence: CASSYQGKQYF. The CDR3, as DNA: TGTGCCAGCAGTTATCAGGGGAAGCAGTACTTC.

The V and J genes are TRBV6-6 and TRBJ1-5; D gene uncertain. The CDR3 contains 15 residues. Trimming removed 5 bases from V and 5 bases from J, with 16 bases in between. Looked up from germline, CDR1 is MNHNY and CDR2 is SVGAGI (reference sequence). In DNA, the CDR3 is TGTGCCAGCAGTAACCCCGAAGCCTTGGATCAGCCCCAGCATTTT. Its translation: CASSNPEALDQPQHF.